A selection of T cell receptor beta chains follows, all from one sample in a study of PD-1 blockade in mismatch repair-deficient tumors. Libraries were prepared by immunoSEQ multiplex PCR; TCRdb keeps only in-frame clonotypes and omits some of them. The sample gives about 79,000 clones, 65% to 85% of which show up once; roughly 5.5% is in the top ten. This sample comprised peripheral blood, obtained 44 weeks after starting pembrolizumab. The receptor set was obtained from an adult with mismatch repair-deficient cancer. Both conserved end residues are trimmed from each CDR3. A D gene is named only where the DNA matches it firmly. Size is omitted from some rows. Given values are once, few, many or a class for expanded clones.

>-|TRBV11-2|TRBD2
ASSSRGGAGVYEQY
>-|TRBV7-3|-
ASSLTAGYGYT
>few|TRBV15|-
ATSREGPIYNEQF
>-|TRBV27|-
ASSPLGGGFNQPQH
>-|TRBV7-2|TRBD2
ASSLLAGFYEQY
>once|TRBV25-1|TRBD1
ASSEKTGYNQPQH
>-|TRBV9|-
ASSARGPNTGELF
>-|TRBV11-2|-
ASIPGRRLNTEAF
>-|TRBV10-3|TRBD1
AISERGSGGNTEAF
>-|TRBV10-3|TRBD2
AISIQAGGTDTQY
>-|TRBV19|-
ASSVTGTGANVLT
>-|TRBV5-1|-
ASSLQSSGNTIY
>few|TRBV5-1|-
ASSPEIGTQY
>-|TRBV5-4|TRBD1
ASSSLAGTGLSNEQY
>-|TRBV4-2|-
ASHLGRANTEAF
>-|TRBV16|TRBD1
ASSQFQTGFGEAF
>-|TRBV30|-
AWGFLASFGDTQY
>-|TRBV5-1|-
ASSLGGRDTDTQY
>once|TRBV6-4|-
ASSDPAGGRGPEQF
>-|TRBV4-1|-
ASSQEFDTDWDYGYT
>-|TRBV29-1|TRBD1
SVGQTGGIRDEQF
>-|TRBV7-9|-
ASSLISNTGELF
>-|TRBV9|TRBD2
ASSVGHAGGDTQY
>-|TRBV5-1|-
ASSHQGPGETQY
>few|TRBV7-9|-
ASILVTYPYNTEAF
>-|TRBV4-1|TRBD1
ASSRGTGDTEAF
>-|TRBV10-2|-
ASSDGFSGNTIY
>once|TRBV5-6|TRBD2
ATTGLGAYNEQF
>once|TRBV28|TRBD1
ASSSPSVGTGMWNIQY
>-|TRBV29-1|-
SAASRVLTGELF
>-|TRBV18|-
ASSGGLRLTTDTQY
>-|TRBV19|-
ASSFRIRTDTQY
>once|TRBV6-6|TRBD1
ASRAGTGVGEQF
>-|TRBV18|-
ASSPLSEAVNTGELF
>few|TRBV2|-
ASSEAIPLDSTYEQY
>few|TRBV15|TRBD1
ATSSLWTGSYNEQF
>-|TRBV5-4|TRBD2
ASSPQTSGNTGELF
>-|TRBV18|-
ASSEGNSNQPQH
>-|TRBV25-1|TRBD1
ASSEFTGGSYEQY
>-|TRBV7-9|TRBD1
ASSLVRGQGANT
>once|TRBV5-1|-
ASSFLDGSTDTQY
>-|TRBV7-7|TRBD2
ASTRDRGSGLHTIYNEQF
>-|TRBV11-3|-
ASSLDTANTGELF
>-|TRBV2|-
ASSADEVTEAF
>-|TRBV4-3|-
ASSRVMNTEAF
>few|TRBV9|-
ASSVGAGAYEQY
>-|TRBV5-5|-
ASSLSPGDEKLF
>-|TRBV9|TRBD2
ASSVGASGRATDTQY
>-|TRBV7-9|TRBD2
ASTRTSFNEQF
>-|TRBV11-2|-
ASSSPTQGQFSYEQY
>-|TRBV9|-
ASSPRGTVSYEQY
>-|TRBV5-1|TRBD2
ASSLNPTAGGAYNEQF
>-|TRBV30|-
AWTAESTDTQY
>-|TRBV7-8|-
ASSLRGASSYEQY
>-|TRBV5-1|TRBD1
ATAGQGVDEQF
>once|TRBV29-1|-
SVEEYSNQPQH
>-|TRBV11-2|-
ASSRGYQETQY
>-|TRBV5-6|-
ASSLRESGDTQY
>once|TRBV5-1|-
ASSLLLDYGYT
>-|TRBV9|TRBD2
ASSVGLAGFNEQF